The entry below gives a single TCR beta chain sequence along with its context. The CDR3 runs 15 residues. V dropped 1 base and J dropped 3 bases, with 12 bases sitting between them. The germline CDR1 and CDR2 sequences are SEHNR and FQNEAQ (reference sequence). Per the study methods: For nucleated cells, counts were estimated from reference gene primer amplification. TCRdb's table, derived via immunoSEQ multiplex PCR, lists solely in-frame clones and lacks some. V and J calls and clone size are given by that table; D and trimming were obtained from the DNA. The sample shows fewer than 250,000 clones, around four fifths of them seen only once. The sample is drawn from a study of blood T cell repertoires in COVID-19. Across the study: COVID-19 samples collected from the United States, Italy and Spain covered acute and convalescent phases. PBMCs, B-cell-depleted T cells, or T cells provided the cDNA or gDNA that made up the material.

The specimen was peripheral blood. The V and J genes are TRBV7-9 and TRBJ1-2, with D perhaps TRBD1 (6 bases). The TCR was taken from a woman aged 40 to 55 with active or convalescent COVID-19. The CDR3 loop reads CASSLGQGQYYGYTF. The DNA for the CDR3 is TGTGCCAGCAGCTTAGGGCAGGGGCAGTACTATGGCTACACCTTC.